This T cell receptor (beta chain) was captured by sequencing in a study of identical twins (dated by TCRdb to between 2015 and 2016). Broadly, across the study: To test whether fetal clonotypes persist, the study used deep sequencing on TCR alpha and beta repertoires from monozygotic twins, unrelated adults of various ages, and cord blood. To rule out contamination, replicate twin experiments were performed at different times with different library preparation protocols. Beyond this particular receptor, the publication reports: In monozygotic twins, recombination models systematically underestimated out-of-frame TCR alpha sharing, but the models matched the sharing seen between unrelated individuals. Fewer insertions were carried by abundant cord blood beta clonotypes; a weaker similar trend was observed in young adult naive repertoires, while no such trend was observed in memory repertoires. Because the same donors could not be followed over many years, the conclusions relied on cross-sectional statistical analysis. Compared with coincidental sharing between unrelated individuals, out-of-frame TCR alpha sequences shared between twins had an excess of sequences with low generation probability. Zero-insertion analyses could be partly confounded by invariant T cells such as MAIT and iNKT, although diverse VJ usage argued against such confounding for most clonotypes. The excess sharing between twins in beta out-of-frame sequences was weaker because fewer shared sequences reduced the signal-to-noise ratio.

Only healthy Caucasian donors were included. Three pairs of female monozygotic twins, all aged 18 to 29 years, were included in the twin cohort. Miltenyi CD45RO+ enrichment and human naive T-cell isolation kits were used to isolate memory (CD45RO+) and naive T cells from PBMC. Measured from the cysteine to the phenylalanine, the CDR3 is 15 residues long. The kept DNA is CDR3 alone, 45 bases in frame from the first base. According to the germline V gene, CDR1 reads MRHNA and CDR2 reads SNTAGT. The V and J ends are trimmed by 3 bases and 4 bases, leaving 13 bases between them. Receptor libraries were prepared by 5' RACE. Data came from an Illumina HiSeq 2000. A universal primer binding site was added through template switching, and the final cDNA carried a unique molecular identifier so that TCR cDNA molecules could be counted accurately. Specific primers in the conserved constant-segment region were used to synthesize first-strand cDNA for the TCR alpha and beta chains. To control for contamination, every cDNA library was double barcoded, receiving both a SMART-Mk sample barcode and Illumina barcodes. TruSeq adapter sequences along with Illumina sample barcodes were introduced in two successive PCR steps. Sequencing of the TCR alpha and beta cDNA libraries was done on the Illumina HiSeq platform using custom primers. Regarding the original processing steps: MiGEC was used to process raw reads and extract unique molecular identifiers, and MiXCR was used to find CDR3 positions. Recombination models were inferred per individual with the repgenHMM and IGoR tools using an EM algorithm. Shared clonotype analysis was performed with the tcR package in R, normalizing sharing by the product of cloneset sizes. Out-of-frame nonproductive sequences were analyzed to study raw recombination free of thymic and clonal selection effects. TCRdb trimmed public reads at Q25 via fastp, called clones via MiXCR and kept in-frame beta chains. Each entry merges the rows of one CDR3 protein and shows their most common DNA and genes. TCRdb, rather than the study authors, made the V and J calls. This sample is represented by fewer than 350,000 distinct CDR3 sequences; about 8% of them were singletons. The ten largest clones represent roughly 2% of the sample.

This clonotype was seen more than once but under ten times. Its antigen is unknown. Base quality data are lacking; no much larger clone is found one base away. The sample was also linked to a second study, of yellow fever vaccine responses in identical twins. As the second publication notes: The authors reported that the T cell response to vaccination in identical twins appeared partly convergent and partly personalized. In identical twins, the study followed T cell clones that responded to the vaccine with precision.

Material for sequencing was memory (CD45RO+) T cells sorted from blood. In light of the paper, this sample's cell subset or site label describes: CD45RO+ enriched T cells. The chain links TRBV6-4 with TRBJ2-1; matching of 6 bases hints at TRBD1 as the D gene. This TCR was recovered from a woman aged 18-29 years in good health. The DNA reads as follows: TGTGCCAGCAGTGAGACAGGCGCCGAGTACAATGAGCAGTTCTTC. Translated, this gives CASSETGAEYNEQFF.